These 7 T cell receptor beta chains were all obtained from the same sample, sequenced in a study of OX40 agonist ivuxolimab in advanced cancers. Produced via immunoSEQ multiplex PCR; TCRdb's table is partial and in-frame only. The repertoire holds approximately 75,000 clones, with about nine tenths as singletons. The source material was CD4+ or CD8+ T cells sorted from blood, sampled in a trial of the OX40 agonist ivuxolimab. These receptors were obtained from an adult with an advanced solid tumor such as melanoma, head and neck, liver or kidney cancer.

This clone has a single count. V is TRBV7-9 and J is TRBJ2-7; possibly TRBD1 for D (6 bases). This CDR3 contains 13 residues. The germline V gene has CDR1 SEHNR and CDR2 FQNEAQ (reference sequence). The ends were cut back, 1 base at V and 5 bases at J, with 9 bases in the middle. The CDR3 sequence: CASSLGQDHEQYF. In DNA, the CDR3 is TGTGCCAGCAGCTTAGGACAGGACCACGAGCAGTACTTC. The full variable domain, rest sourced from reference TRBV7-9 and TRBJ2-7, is DTGVSQNPRHKITKRGQNVTFRCDPISEHNRLYWYRQTLGQGPEFLTYFQNEAQLEKSRLLSDRFSAERPKGSFSTLEIQRTEQGDSAMYLCASSLGQDHEQYFGPGTRLTVT.

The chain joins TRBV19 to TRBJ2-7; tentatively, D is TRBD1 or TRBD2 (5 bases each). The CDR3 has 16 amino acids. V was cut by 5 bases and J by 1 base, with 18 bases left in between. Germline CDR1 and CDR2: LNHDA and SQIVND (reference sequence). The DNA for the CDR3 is TGTGCCAGTAGTCCCGAGGGACCCGCCGGGTCCTACGAGCAGTACTTC. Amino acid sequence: CASSPEGPAGSYEQYF.

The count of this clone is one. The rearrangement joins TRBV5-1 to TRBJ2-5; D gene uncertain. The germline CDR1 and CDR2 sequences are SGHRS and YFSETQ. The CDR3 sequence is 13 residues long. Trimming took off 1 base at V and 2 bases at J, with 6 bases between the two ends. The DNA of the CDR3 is TGCGCCAGCAGCTTGTACGGGCAAGAGACCCAGTACTTC. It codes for CASSLYGQETQYF.

CDR3 DNA sequence: TGTGCCAGCACCTCCTCGACAGGCCCCTCTGGGGCCAACGTCCTGACTTTC. This gives the protein CASTSSTGPSGANVLTF. The chain links TRBV7-9 to TRBJ2-6, with D possibly being TRBD1 (6 bases). CDR3 length equals 17 residues. The germline gives CDR1 SEHNR, CDR2 FQNEAQ (reference sequence). Trimming left V 7 bases short and J 0 bases short, with 16 bases between.

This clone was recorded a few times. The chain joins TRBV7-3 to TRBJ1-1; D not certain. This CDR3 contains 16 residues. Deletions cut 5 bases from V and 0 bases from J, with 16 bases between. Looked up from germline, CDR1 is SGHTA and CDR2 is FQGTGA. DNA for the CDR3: TGTGCCAGCAGCGACCAAGGAGGTAAGATGAACACTGAAGCTTTCTTT. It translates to CASSDQGGKMNTEAFF.

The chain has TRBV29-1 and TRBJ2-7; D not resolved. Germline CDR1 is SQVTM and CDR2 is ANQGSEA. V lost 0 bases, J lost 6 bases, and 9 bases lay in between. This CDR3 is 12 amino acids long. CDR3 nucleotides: TGCAGCGTTGAAGATCCAGGCAGCGAGCAGTACTTC. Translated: CSVEDPGSEQYF.

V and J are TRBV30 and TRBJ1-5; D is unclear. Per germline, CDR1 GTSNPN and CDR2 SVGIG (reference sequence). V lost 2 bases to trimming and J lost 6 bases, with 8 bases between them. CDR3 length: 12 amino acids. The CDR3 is CAWSNPGQPQHF. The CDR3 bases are TGTGCCTGGAGTAATCCTGGTCAGCCCCAGCATTTT.